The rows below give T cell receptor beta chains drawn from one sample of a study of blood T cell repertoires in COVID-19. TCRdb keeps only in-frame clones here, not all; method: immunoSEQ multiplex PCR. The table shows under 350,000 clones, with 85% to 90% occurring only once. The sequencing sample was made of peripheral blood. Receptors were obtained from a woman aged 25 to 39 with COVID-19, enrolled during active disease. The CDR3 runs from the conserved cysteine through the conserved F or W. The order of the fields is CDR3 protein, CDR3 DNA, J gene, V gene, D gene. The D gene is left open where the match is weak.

CASSNRQGRTTNEKLFF | TGTGCCAGCAGTAATCGACAGGGAAGAACAACTAATGAAAAACTGTTTTTT | TRBJ1-4 | TRBV6-2/TRBV6-3 | TRBD1
CASSEGQGNTEAFF | TGTGCCAGCAGCGAGGGACAGGGGAACACTGAAGCTTTCTTT | TRBJ1-1 | TRBV9 | TRBD1
CASSIGGTSADTQYF | TGTGCCAGTAGTATTGGAGGGACTAGCGCAGATACGCAGTATTTT | TRBJ2-3 | TRBV19 | TRBD2
CASRLIGLAGDNEQFF | TGTGCAAGTCGCTTAATAGGACTAGCGGGGGACAATGAGCAGTTCTTC | TRBJ2-1 | TRBV12-2 | NA
CSASPSRSPMNTQYF | TGCAGTGCTAGTCCATCCCGGTCCCCTATGAATACGCAGTATTTT | TRBJ2-3 | TRBV20-1 | NA
CSVGTVGTEAFF | TGCAGCGTTGGGACAGTGGGGACTGAAGCTTTCTTT | TRBJ1-1 | TRBV29-1 | NA
CASSQTSTETQYF | TGTGCCAGCAGCCAGACTAGCACGGAGACCCAGTACTTC | TRBJ2-5 | TRBV11-2 | TRBD2
CASSPTGTYGYTF | TGTGCCAGCAGTCCGACAGGGACCTATGGCTACACCTTC | TRBJ1-2 | TRBV6-2/TRBV6-3 | TRBD1
CAWSAITGSGNTIYF | TGTGCCTGGAGTGCGATAACCGGCTCTGGAAACACCATATATTTT | TRBJ1-3 | TRBV30 | NA
CASSSDRGRGYTF | TGTGCCAGCTCATCGGACAGGGGGCGAGGCTACACCTTC | TRBJ1-2 | TRBV18 | TRBD1
CASSVISASGVNEQFF | TGTGCCAGCAGCGTAATCTCAGCTAGCGGGGTCAATGAGCAGTTCTTC | TRBJ2-1 | TRBV9 | TRBD2
CASSPGQYYGYTF | TGTGCCAGCAGCCCGGGACAGTACTATGGCTACACCTTC | TRBJ1-2 | TRBV7-9 | TRBD1
CASSSAALAYGYTF | TGTGCCAGCAGCTCCGCGGCACTGGCCTATGGCTACACCTTC | TRBJ1-2 | TRBV7-9 | NA
CASSERLAGGPPNTQYF | TGCGCCAGCAGTGAGCGACTAGCGGGGGGGCCCCCAAATACGCAGTATTTT | TRBJ2-3 | TRBV10-1 | TRBD2
CASKKGQGYGYTF | TGTGCCAGTAAGAAGGGACAGGGCTATGGCTACACCTTC | TRBJ1-2 | TRBV19 | TRBD1
CASSFEQGAYNEQFF | TGTGCCAGCAGCTTTGAGCAGGGGGCGTACAATGAGCAGTTCTTC | TRBJ2-1 | TRBV5-4 | TRBD1
CASRQTGTVDTQYF | TGTGCCAGCAGACAGACAGGGACAGTAGATACGCAGTATTTT | TRBJ2-3 | TRBV11-2 | TRBD1